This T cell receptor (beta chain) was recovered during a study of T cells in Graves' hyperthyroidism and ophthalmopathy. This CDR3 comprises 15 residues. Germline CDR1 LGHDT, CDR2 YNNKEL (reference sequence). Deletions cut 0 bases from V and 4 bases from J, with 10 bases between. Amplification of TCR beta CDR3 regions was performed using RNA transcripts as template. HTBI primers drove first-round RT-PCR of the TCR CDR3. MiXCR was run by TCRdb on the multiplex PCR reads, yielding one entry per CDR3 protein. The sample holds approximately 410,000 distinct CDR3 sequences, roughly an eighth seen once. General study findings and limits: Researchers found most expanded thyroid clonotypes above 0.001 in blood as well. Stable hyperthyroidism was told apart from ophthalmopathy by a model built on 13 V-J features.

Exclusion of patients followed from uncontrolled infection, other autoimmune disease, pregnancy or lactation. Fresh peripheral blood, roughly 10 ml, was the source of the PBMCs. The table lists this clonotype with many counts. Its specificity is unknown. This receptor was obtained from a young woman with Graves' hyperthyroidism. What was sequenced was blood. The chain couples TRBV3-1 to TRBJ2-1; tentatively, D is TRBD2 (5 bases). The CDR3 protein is CASSQESLAYNEQFF. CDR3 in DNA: TGTGCCAGCAGCCAAGAGTCCCTAGCTTACAATGAGCAGTTCTTC.